Listed below are T cell receptor beta chains from one sample, sequenced in a study of cytomegalovirus exposure and HLA in healthy donors. Clones were sequenced by immunoSEQ multiplex PCR, and TCRdb holds only the in-frame ones, with some missing. This sample has hundreds of thousands of clones; approximately 88% occur once, and the top ten carry roughly an eighth. Source material: PBMCs. These receptors came from a woman in her 30s in good health and CMV-seropositive. Each CDR3 is given with its conserved first and last residue. A D gene is named only where the DNA matches it firmly. Rows give clone size only sometimes, using once, few, many, or a class for an expanded clone.

d_call	j_call	cdr3_length	v_call	clone_size	cdr3_nt	cdr3_aa
.	TRBJ1-1	14	TRBV6-5	.	TGTGCCAGCAGTTACAGGGGATTGAACACTGAAGCTTTCTTT	CASSYRGLNTEAFF
TRBD2	TRBJ2-7	15	TRBV6-1	few	TGTGCCAGCTCCGAACGGACTAGCGGCGCCTACGAGCAGTACTTC	CASSERTSGAYEQYF
.	TRBJ2-3	10	TRBV27	.	TGTGCCAGCATGTACGATACGCAGTATTTT	CASMYDTQYF
.	TRBJ2-7	13	TRBV6-5	.	TGTGCCAGCGTCCATACCACCACCTACGAGCAGTACTTC	CASVHTTTYEQYF
TRBD2	TRBJ2-1	19	TRBV4-3	.	TGCGCCAGCAGCCAAGGAGCCACTCCTGGCGGGAGCTCCTACAATGAGCAGTTCTTC	CASSQGATPGGSSYNEQFF
TRBD2	TRBJ2-1	16	TRBV5-1	.	TGCGCCAGCAGCTTGGGCTCTAGCGGGATCGTGAATGAGCAGTTCTTC	CASSLGSSGIVNEQFF
TRBD2	TRBJ2-7	16	TRBV7-8	few	TGTGCCAGCAGCTGGAGGGGACTAGCTGAAGCTTACGAGCAGTACTTC	CASSWRGLAEAYEQYF
.	TRBJ2-1	17	TRBV9	.	TGTGCCAGCAGCGTAGAGGGCTCAGGGTGGTCGATTGGTGAGCAGTTCTTC	CASSVEGSGWSIGEQFF
TRBD2	TRBJ2-3	17	TRBV29-1	.	TGCAGCGTTGGACGGACTAGCGGGAGGAGGAACACAGATACGCAGTATTTT	CSVGRTSGRRNTDTQYF
.	TRBJ2-2	16	TRBV2	.	TGTGCCAGCAGCCGACGACAGCAAGCGGACACCGGGGAGCTGTTTTTT	CASSRRQQADTGELFF
.	TRBJ1-5	12	TRBV28	.	TGTGCCAGCCACCTAAGCAATCAGCCCCAGCATTTT	CASHLSNQPQHF
.	TRBJ2-3	14	TRBV5-1	.	TGCGCCAGCAGCTTCAAGCCCAACCCAGATACGCAGTATTTT	CASSFKPNPDTQYF
.	TRBJ2-6	19	TRBV18	.	TGTGCCAGCAGCGTTAATGAGGCAGTAGTGAGTTCTGGGGCCAACGTCCTGACTTTC	CASSVNEAVVSSGANVLTF
TRBD1	TRBJ2-5	11	TRBV20-1	.	TGCAGTGGGACAGGTGGAGAGACCCAGTACTTC	CSGTGGETQYF
TRBD1	TRBJ1-1	14	TRBV5-1	.	TGCGCCAGCAGCTTACCGACAGGGGGCACTGAAGCTTTCTTT	CASSLPTGGTEAFF
.	TRBJ2-7	13	TRBV13	.	TGTGCCAGCAGCTTTGGCGGTGGCTACGAGCAGTACTTC	CASSFGGGYEQYF
.	TRBJ1-5	16	TRBV2	.	TGTGCCAGCAGTGAAGGGTTAGGGGGGGTGAATCAGCCCCAGCATTTT	CASSEGLGGVNQPQHF
.	TRBJ2-2	14	TRBV2	.	TGTGCCAGCAGGAGGGACCGAGACACCGGGGAGCTGTTTTTT	CASRRDRDTGELFF
TRBD2	TRBJ2-1	15	TRBV18	.	TGTGCCAGCTCGTTACTAGCGGGAGTAAGGAATGAGCAGTTCTTC	CASSLLAGVRNEQFF
.	TRBJ2-6	14	TRBV19	.	TGTGCCAGTAGAACAGGGTCTGGGGCCAACGTCCTGACTTTC	CASRTGSGANVLTF
TRBD2	TRBJ2-2	15	TRBV29-1	.	TGCAGCGTTGAGCCGACTAGCGGTCCCACCGGGGAGCTGTTTTTT	CSVEPTSGPTGELFF
.	TRBJ2-1	16	TRBV10-3	.	TGTGCCATCAGTGAGTATATCTTGGGTCGGTTCAATGAGCAGTTCTTC	CAISEYILGRFNEQFF
TRBD1	TRBJ1-3	15	TRBV27	once	TGTGCCAGCAGTATTACAGGGGGTTCTGGAAACACCATATATTTT	CASSITGGSGNTIYF
.	TRBJ2-3	14	TRBV30	.	TGTGCCTGGAGCTCGGGACGGTACACAGATACGCAGTATTTT	CAWSSGRYTDTQYF
.	TRBJ1-1	14	TRBV2	.	TGTGCCAGCAAGAGAGGACAGTCAAACACTGAAGCTTTCTTT	CASKRGQSNTEAFF
.	TRBJ1-4	14	TRBV2	.	TGTGCCAGCAGTATAGGACTGACGGATGAAAAACTGTTTTTT	CASSIGLTDEKLFF
.	TRBJ1-1	13	TRBV7-3	.	TGTGCCAGCAGCTATACAGAGAACACTGAAGCTTTCTTT	CASSYTENTEAFF
.	TRBJ1-5	14	TRBV18	.	TGTGCCAGCTCACCGGGATACCAGGGTCAGCCCCAGCATTTT	CASSPGYQGQPQHF
TRBD2	TRBJ2-2	14	TRBV27	.	TGTGCCAGCAGTTTCCAGCGGGAGCGCCGGGAGCTGTTTTTT	CASSFQRERRELFF
.	TRBJ2-3	13	TRBV30	.	TGTGCCTGGACGCAGGGCGCAATCAATACGCAGTATTTT	CAWTQGAINTQYF
.	TRBJ1-3	12	TRBV2	.	TGTGCCAGCAGTGCCCCATCCACAACCATATATTTT	CASSAPSTTIYF
TRBD1	TRBJ1-4	17	TRBV7-8	.	TGTGCCAGCAGCTTAGATAGTTGGACAGGGGGAAATGAAAAACTGTTTTTT	CASSLDSWTGGNEKLFF
.	TRBJ1-2	13	TRBV10-3	.	TGTGCCGTTATGCCGGGACTGACCTATGGCTACACCTTC	CAVMPGLTYGYTF
.	TRBJ2-7	14	TRBV9	.	TGTGCCAGCAGCGTAGCGGGAGATGGCTACGAGCAGTACTTC	CASSVAGDGYEQYF
TRBD1	TRBJ2-7	15	TRBV6-1	.	TGTGCCAGCAGCCAAGATGACAGGGGGTCCTACGAGCAGTACTTC	CASSQDDRGSYEQYF
TRBD2	TRBJ2-5	13	TRBV10-3	.	TGTGCCATCACAGGCGGGAGAAGTGAGACCCAGTACTTC	CAITGGRSETQYF
.	TRBJ2-3	15	TRBV2	.	TGTGCCAGCAGGGAAGAGGCGGTGAGCACAGATACGCAGTATTTT	CASREEAVSTDTQYF
.	TRBJ1-5	15	TRBV6-1	.	TGTGCCAGCACGGTGGGGTCAGGGGCTTATCAGCCCCAGCATTTT	CASTVGSGAYQPQHF
.	TRBJ1-2	14	TRBV5-5	.	TGTGCCAGCAGCTTACAGACAACTAACTATGGCTACACCTTC	CASSLQTTNYGYTF
TRBD1	TRBJ1-5	15	TRBV27	.	TGTGCCAGCAGCCCAACCCGACAGGGGGTTCAGCCCCAGCATTTT	CASSPTRQGVQPQHF
TRBD2	TRBJ2-5	13	TRBV18	.	TGTGCCAGCTCAGGCGGGAGCGGGGAGACCCAGTACTTC	CASSGGSGETQYF
.	TRBJ2-1	15	TRBV7-3	.	TGTGCCAGCAGCTTCTTCTCAAGCTCCTACAATGAGCAGTTCTTC	CASSFFSSSYNEQFF
.	TRBJ2-5	15	TRBV6-1	.	TGTGCCAGCAGTATACACAGGGTGTACCAAGAGACCCAGTACTTC	CASSIHRVYQETQYF
TRBD1	TRBJ1-2	13	TRBV6-6	many	TGTGCCAGCAGTTACAACAGGGGCGGGGGCTACACCTTC	CASSYNRGGGYTF
.	TRBJ1-2	13	TRBV29-1	.	TGCAGCGTTGAACCGGGACGAAGAGATGGCTACACCTTC	CSVEPGRRDGYTF
.	TRBJ1-1	12	TRBV29-1	.	TGCAGCGTTAGCCCGGGTAGCACTGAAGCTTTCTTT	CSVSPGSTEAFF
.	TRBJ2-1	15	TRBV11-2	.	TGTGCCAGCAGCTTAAGCGGCAGCTCCTACAATGAGCAGTTCTTC	CASSLSGSSYNEQFF
TRBD2	TRBJ2-7	16	TRBV18	.	TGTGCCAGCTCACACCTTAGCGGGCCTGGCTCCTACGAGCAGTACTTC	CASSHLSGPGSYEQYF
TRBD2	TRBJ2-5	15	TRBV4-1	.	TGCGCCAGCAGCCTACCGACTAGCGGGAGAGAGACCCAGTACTTC	CASSLPTSGRETQYF
.	TRBJ2-7	15	TRBV9	.	TGTGCCAGCAGCGTAGAGGGGACCGAGGGGTACGAGCAGTACTTC	CASSVEGTEGYEQYF
.	TRBJ2-5	13	TRBV6-5	.	TGTGCCAGCAGTTTCGGGCGAGGGCGAGCCCAGTACTTC	CASSFGRGRAQYF